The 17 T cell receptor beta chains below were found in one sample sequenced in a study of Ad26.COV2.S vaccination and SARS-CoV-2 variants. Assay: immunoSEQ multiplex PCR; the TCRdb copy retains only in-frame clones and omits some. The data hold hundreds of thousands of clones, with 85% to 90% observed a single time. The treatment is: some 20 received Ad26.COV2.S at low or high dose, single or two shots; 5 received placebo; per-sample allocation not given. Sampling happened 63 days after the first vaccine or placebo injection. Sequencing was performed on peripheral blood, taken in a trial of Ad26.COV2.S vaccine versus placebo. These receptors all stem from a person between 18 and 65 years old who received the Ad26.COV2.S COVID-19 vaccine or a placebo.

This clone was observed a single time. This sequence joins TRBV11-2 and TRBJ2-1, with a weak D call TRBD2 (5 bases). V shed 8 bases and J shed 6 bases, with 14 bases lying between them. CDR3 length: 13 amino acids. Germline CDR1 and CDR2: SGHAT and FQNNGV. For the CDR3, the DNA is TGTGCCAGCCTCTTGGGCGGGTTCAATGAGCAGTTCTTC. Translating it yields CASLLGGFNEQFF.

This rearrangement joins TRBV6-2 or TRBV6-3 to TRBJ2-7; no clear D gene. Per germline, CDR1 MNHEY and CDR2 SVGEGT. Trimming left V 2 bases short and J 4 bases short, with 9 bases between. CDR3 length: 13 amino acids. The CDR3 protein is CASSYTTDYEQYF. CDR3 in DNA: TGTGCCAGCAGTTACACGACGGATTACGAGCAGTACTTC.

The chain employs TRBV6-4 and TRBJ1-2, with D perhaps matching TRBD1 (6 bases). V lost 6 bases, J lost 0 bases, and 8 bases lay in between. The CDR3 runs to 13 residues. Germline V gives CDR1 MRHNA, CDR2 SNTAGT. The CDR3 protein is CASRPGANYGYTF. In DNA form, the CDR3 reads TGTGCCAGCAGACCAGGGGCTAACTATGGCTACACCTTC.

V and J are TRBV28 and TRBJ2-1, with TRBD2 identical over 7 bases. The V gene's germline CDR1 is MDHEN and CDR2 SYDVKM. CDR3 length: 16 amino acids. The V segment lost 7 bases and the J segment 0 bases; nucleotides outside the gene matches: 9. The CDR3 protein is CASTSPGGISYNEQFF. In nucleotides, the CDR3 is TGTGCCAGCACCTCACCCGGGGGGATCTCCTACAATGAGCAGTTCTTC.

The CDR3 DNA sequence: TGTGCCAGCAGTTTGCCAGGGGCTGGTGAGACCCAGTACTTC. The encoded protein is CASSLPGAGETQYF. The chain uses TRBV28 and TRBJ2-5, with a possible D match to TRBD1 (6 bases). The CDR3 covers 14 residues. Per germline, CDR1 MDHEN and CDR2 SYDVKM. The germline V and J ends were trimmed by 3 bases and 5 bases, with 13 bases remaining between them.

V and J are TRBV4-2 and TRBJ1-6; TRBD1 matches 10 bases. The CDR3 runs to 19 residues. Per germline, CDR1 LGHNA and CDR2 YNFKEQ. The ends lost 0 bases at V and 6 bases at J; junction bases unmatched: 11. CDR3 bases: TGTGCCAGCAGCCAAGAGAGGGGGACAGGGGAAGGGATTAATTCACCCCTCCACTTT. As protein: CASSQERGTGEGINSPLHF.

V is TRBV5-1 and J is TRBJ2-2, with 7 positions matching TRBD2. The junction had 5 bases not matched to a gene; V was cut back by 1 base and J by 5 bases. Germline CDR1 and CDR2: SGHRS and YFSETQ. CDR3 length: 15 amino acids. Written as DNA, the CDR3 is TGCGCCAGCAGCTTGATTGGGACTATGACCGGGGAGCTGTTTTTT. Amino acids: CASSLIGTMTGELFF.

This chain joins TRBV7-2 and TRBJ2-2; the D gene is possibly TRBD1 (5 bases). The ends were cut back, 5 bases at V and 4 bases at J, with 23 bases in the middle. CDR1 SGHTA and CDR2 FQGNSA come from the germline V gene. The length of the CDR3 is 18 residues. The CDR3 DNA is TGTGCCAGCAGCCCAAGGGCCTTGGGGCGCCCGGGCACCGGGGAGCTGTTTTTT. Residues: CASSPRALGRPGTGELFF.

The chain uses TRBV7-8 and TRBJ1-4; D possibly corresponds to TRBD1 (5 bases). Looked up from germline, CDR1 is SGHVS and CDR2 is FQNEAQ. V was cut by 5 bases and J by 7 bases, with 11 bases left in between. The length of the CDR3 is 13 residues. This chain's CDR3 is CASSPGQTEKLFF. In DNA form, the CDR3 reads TGTGCCAGCAGCCCTGGACAAACTGAAAAACTGTTTTTT.

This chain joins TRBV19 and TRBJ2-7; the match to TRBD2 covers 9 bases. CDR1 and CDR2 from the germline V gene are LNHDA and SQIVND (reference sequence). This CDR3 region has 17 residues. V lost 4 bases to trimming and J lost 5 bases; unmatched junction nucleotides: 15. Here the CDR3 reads CASSTTPRGGGRDEQYF. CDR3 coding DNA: TGTGCCAGTAGTACAACTCCGCGGGGGGGCGGTAGAGACGAGCAGTACTTC.

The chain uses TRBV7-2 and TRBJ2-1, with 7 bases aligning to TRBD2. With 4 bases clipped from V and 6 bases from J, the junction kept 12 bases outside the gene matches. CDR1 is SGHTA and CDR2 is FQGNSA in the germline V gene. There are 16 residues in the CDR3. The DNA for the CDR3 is TGTGCCAGCAGCTCTGATCGTGGTAGCGGGTTCAATGAGCAGTTCTTC. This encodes CASSSDRGSGFNEQFF.

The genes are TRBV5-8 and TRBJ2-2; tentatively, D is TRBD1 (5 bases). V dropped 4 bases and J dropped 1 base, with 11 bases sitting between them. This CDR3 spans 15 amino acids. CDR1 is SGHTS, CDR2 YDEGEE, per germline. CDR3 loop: CASSLRTLNTGELFF. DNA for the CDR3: TGTGCCAGCAGCCTCCGGACATTGAACACCGGGGAGCTGTTTTTT.

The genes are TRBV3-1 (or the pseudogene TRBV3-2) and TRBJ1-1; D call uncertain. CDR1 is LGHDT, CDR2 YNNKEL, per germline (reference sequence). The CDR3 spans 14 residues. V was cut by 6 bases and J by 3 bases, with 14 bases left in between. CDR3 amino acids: CASSQIGSDTEAFF. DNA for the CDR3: TGTGCCAGCAGTCAAATTGGTTCGGACACTGAAGCTTTCTTT.

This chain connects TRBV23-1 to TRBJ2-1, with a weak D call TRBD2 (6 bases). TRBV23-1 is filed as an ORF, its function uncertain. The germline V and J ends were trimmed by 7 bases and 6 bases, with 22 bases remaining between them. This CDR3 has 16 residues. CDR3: CASTQRTGVSSNEQFF. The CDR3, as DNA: TGCGCCAGCACACAAAGGACGGGAGTAAGTTCCAATGAGCAGTTCTTC.

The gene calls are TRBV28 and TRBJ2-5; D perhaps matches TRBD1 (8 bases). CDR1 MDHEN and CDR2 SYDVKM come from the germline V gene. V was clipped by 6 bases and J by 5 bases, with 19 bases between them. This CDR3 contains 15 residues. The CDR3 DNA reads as TGTGCCAGCAGATACCGACAGGGGAGGGGGGAGACCCAGTACTTC. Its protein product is CASRYRQGRGETQYF.

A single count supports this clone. Here the CDR3 DNA reads TGCGCCAGCAGCCACCACCCCGCCGGGGACTACGAGCAGTACGTC. Translation gives CASSHHPAGDYEQYV. The rearrangement links TRBV4-3 to TRBJ2-7; tentative D call: TRBD2 (5 bases). The germline V gene encodes CDR1 LGHNA and CDR2 YSLEER. The CDR3 loop spans 15 amino acids. Deletions cut 3 bases from V and 3 bases from J, with 15 bases between.

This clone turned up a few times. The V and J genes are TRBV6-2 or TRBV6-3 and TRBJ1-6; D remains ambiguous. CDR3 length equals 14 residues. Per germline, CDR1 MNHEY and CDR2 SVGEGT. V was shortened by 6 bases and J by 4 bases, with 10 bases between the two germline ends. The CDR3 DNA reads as TGTGCCAGCAGCTTGGAAGGGTATAATTCACCCCTCCACTTT. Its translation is CASSLEGYNSPLHF.